The T cell receptor (beta chain) under discussion was sequenced for a study of early T cells in non-severe SARS-CoV-2 infection. Whole-study context: Sequencing of bulk RNA from unsorted whole blood was done, without chain pairing. Whole-study results and caveats: In VDJdb matching, anti-spike CD8 responses were favored while private and CD4 specificities went missing.

With respect to this clonotype: Its antigen is still unknown.

V gave up 7 bases and J gave up 2 bases; unmatched junction bases: 5. CDR1 WSHSY and CDR2 SAAADI come from the germline V gene. The CDR3 consists of 14 residues. Separate cDNA molecules each had unique molecular identifiers attached to them. MiXCR, run by TCRdb on the 5' RACE reads, gives a single entry per CDR3 protein. The sample has some 36,000 distinct CDR3 sequences; 6.8% are singletons. This TCR was recovered from an adult who was a healthcare worker with PCR-confirmed SARS-CoV-2 infection or an uninfected control (not recorded which). The sample here was whole blood, taken at baseline. The gene calls are TRBV10-2 and TRBJ2-1; 7 nucleotides match TRBD2. The CDR3 coding sequence is TGCGCCAGCATAGGGGCGGGAGCCTACAATGAGCAGTTCTTC. Protein product: CASIGAGAYNEQFF.